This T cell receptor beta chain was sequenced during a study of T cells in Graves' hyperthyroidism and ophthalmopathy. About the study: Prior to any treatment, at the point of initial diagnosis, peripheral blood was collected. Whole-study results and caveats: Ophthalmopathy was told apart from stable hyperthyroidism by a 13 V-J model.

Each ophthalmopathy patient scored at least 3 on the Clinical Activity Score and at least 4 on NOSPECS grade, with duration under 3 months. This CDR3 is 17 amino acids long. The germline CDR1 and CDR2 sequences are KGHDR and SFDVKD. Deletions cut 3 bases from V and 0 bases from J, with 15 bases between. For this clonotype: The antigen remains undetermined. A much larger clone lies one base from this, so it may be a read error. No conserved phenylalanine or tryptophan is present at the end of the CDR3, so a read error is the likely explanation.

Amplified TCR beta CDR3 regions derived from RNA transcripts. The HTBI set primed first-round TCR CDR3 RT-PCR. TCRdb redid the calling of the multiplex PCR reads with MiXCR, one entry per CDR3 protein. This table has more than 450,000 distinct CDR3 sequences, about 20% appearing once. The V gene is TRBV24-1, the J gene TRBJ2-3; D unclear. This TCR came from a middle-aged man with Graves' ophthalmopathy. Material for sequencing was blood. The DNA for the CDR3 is TGTGCCACCAGTGATGTTTATGACATCCGTAGCACAGATACGCAGTATCTT. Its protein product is CATSDVYDIRSTDTQYL.